The sequence of this T cell receptor beta chain was determined in a study of yellow fever vaccine responses in identical twins (dated by TCRdb to between 2017 and 2018). Context from the whole study: Focusing on identical twins, the study followed the T cell clones that responded to the vaccine, and did so with precision.

The paper as a whole reports these results and caveats: According to the authors, in identical twins the way T cells responded to vaccination appeared partly convergent and partly personalized.

The library was obtained by RT-PCR. The sequencing machine was an Illumina HiSeq 2500. The raw public data were reprocessed by TCRdb itself: fastp quality trimming at Q25, MiXCR clonotype calling, in-frame beta chains only. Entries are consolidated by CDR3 protein sequence, retaining the most common genes and DNA. This sample gives 2,000 to 2,500 distinct CDR3 sequences in total; about 79% of them show up just once. The top ten clonotypes cover over 5% of the sample. Turning to this clonotype: Its antigen is currently not known. Base qualities are not at hand, and no much larger clone is one base apart.

The germline V gene (reference sequence) sets CDR1 to LNHDA and CDR2 to SQIVND. The V and J ends are trimmed by 3 bases and 4 bases, leaving 10 bases between them. Inclusive of the bounding cysteine and phenylalanine, the CDR3 is 15 residues long. Of all the DNA, just the CDR3 is kept, 45 bases in frame from base 1. This TCR derives from a woman younger than 35 who received the yellow fever vaccine. Donor details come from another sample of the same person, matched by shared clones. The sequence links TRBV19 to TRBJ2-6; the D gene is not confidently resolved. Source: T cells from blood (PBMCs), unsorted or a sorted subset (not recorded which), taken before or after yellow fever vaccination (not recorded which). The sequenced DNA: TGTGCCAGTAGTATCACCTCTTCAGGGGCCAACGTCCTGACTTTC. Translated, it reads CASSITSSGANVLTF. Outside the CDR3, residues come from the reference TRBV19 and TRBJ2-6 proteins, so the full variable domain is: DGGITQSPKYLFRKEGQNVTLSCEQNLNHDAMYWYRQDPGQGLRLIYYSQIVNDFQKGDIAEGYSVSREKKESFPLTVTSAQKNPTAFYLCASSITSSGANVLTFGAGSRLTVL.